This record looks at one T cell receptor (beta chain) sequence and its context. Its antigen is not identified. These data are taken from a study of T cell responses to AZD1222 COVID-19 vaccine. Overall study: Samples with a second dose at about 4 or about 12 weeks were pooled together.

General study findings and limits: White British ancestry dominated among donors, who included more females, and clonal diversity was possibly underestimated. Unmutated regions of variants are reportedly targeted by nearly half of spike-specific TCRs. CD4 TCRs covered the whole spike, strongest at regions 160-218 and 743-854.

The CDR3 has 17 amino acids. Germline CDR1 is SGHTA and CDR2 is FQGNSA. The trim removed 5 bases at V and 2 bases at J, leaving 14 bases unmatched. Assay used: immunoSEQ multiplex PCR; TCRdb lists only in-frame clones, some missing. This table has 99,000 or so clones, around 89% appearing once. The receptor was derived from an adult in good health. Sequences were derived from peripheral blood, sampled on day 0 of AZD1222 vaccination. The gene calls are TRBV7-2 and TRBJ2-7, with TRBD1 identical over 8 bases. The CDR3 DNA follows: TGTGCCAGCAGCCCTCGGACAGGGAGGTGGAGCCCCTACGAGCAGTACTTC. Protein sequence: CASSPRTGRWSPYEQYF. Combining the CDR3 with reference TRBV7-2 and TRBJ2-7 gives the whole variable domain GAGVSQSPSNKVTEKGKDVELRCDPISGHTALYWYRQSLGQGLEFLIYFQGNSAPDKSGLPSDRFSAERTGGSVSTLTIQRTQQEDSAVYLCASSPRTGRWSPYEQYFGPGTRLTVT.